Listed here is a single T cell receptor beta chain. V was clipped by 3 bases and J by 2 bases, with 8 bases between them. Germline V gene sequence: CDR1 LNHDA, CDR2 SQIVND (reference sequence). CDR3 length equals 14 residues. Repertoires were generated with immunoSEQ multiplex PCR, while TCRdb's copy carries only in-frame clones and drops some. The table records over 85,000 clones, 80% to 90% of them present only once. The data derive from a study of blood T cell repertoires in COVID-19. The chain combines TRBV19 with TRBJ1-3; a weak D match, TRBD1 (5 bases). The sequencing input was peripheral blood. The TCR was taken from a woman of 80 years or more with acute or convalescent COVID-19. This CDR3 is CASSIQGTGNTIYF. CDR3 DNA sequence: TGTGCCAGTAGTATCCAGGGAACTGGAAACACCATATATTTT.